Listed below are T cell receptor beta chains from one sample, sequenced in a study of blood T cell repertoires in COVID-19. Libraries were prepared by immunoSEQ multiplex PCR; TCRdb keeps only in-frame clonotypes and omits some of them. This table has more than 95,000 clones, over 75% appearing once. Sequencing was performed on peripheral blood. These TCRs come from an older man with active or convalescent COVID-19. CDR3s leave out the opening cysteine and the closing phenylalanine or tryptophan.

v_gene	CDR3aa
TRBV19	ASSMRDDSSYEQY
TRBV7-3	ASSPAGDRLMNTEAF
TRBV7-2	ASRRDRGHTDTQY
TRBV7-2	ASSLGGPPAGLLSEQY
TRBV18	ASSLDGGYEQY
TRBV5-1	ASSLDSVLTSYEQY
TRBV28	ASSLAGGNIQY
TRBV11-2	ASSKRGGLTNEKLF
TRBV7-2	ASSHGTGGRYNEQF
TRBV19	ASSNDRVGANEKLF
TRBV6-5	ASRAQSTNEKLF
TRBV7-9	ASSPVEKLF
TRBV11-2	ASSMTGSYNSPLH